Listed below are T cell receptor beta chains from one sample, sequenced in a study of beta chain features in type 1 diabetes. TCRdb keeps only in-frame clones here, not all; method: immunoSEQ multiplex PCR. The sample consists of 810,000 or so clones, roughly a sixth of them appearing once. Sequenced: naive CD4+ T cells from blood. Source of these receptors: a woman aged 18 to 35 in good health. Each CDR3 is given with its conserved first and last residue.

J	V	CDR3
TRBJ1-2	TRBV29-1	CSVTFGGNYGYTF
TRBJ2-1	TRBV28	CASSTGTGGNEQFF
TRBJ2-3	TRBV4-1	CASSQLSTDTQYF
TRBJ1-1	TRBV7-7	CASSLVGRTEAFF
TRBJ2-7	TRBV5-1	CASSLVHSYEQYF
TRBJ1-2	TRBV13	CASSRGRGGHYGYTF
TRBJ2-1	TRBV18	CASSPFGQADEQFF
TRBJ2-1	TRBV13	CASSSRDRGPYNEQFF
TRBJ2-1	TRBV5-1	CASSLERGDEQFF
TRBJ2-7	TRBV27	CASSSGGPYEQYF
TRBJ2-1	TRBV18	CASSPLDFLFYEQFF
TRBJ2-7	TRBV6-6	CASTSGRNEQYF
TRBJ2-3	TRBV9	CASAPRGDGTDTQYF
TRBJ2-5	TRBV29-1	CSAATGGGETQYF
TRBJ2-2	TRBV6-6	CASSQEGGTGELFF
TRBJ2-1	TRBV10-3	CAISEGQREYNEQFF
TRBJ1-1	TRBV10-3	CAISETRNTEAFF
TRBJ2-3	TRBV5-4	CATNAGLRETDTQYF
TRBJ2-1	TRBV5-1	CASSLASYNEQFF
TRBJ2-3	TRBV10-3	CATGLAASTDTQYF
TRBJ1-2	TRBV5-4	CASSPRDGAGYGYTF
TRBJ2-7	TRBV18	CASSPRASGSYEQYF
TRBJ1-3	TRBV5-1	CASSFALHGDTIYF
TRBJ2-1	TRBV19	CASSTKINEQFF
TRBJ1-4	TRBV7-2	CASSKGGLNEKLFF
TRBJ2-3	TRBV10-3	CATADREGDTQYF
TRBJ1-2	TRBV7-2	CASSLGGTGASYGYTF
TRBJ2-7	TRBV7-9	CASSFGQGNYEQYF
TRBJ2-3	TRBV7-3	CASSSRASFAQDTQYF
TRBJ1-1	TRBV28	CASSPPRVMGAEAFF
TRBJ2-5	TRBV29-1	CSVYLASETQYF
TRBJ2-3	TRBV27	CASTDRPLSTDTQYF
TRBJ1-5	TRBV7-2	CASSLWGTGNQPQHF
TRBJ1-4	TRBV2	CASSSSGTRGEKLFF
TRBJ2-4	TRBV6-4	CASSRQGRDIQYF
TRBJ1-4	TRBV4-3	CASSRVFRGTTNEKLFF
TRBJ2-7	TRBV7-2	CASSLVTFSYEQYF
TRBJ2-2	TRBV19	CASSIASLNTGELFF
TRBJ2-2	TRBV19	CASSIKGRRNTGELFF
TRBJ2-1	TRBV6-1	CASSSGAVDYNEQFF
TRBJ2-7	TRBV4-3	CASSQNIERSDEQYF
TRBJ2-7	TRBV5-1	CASSLGTHSYEQYF
TRBJ1-1	TRBV11-1	CASSSQGGTEAFF
TRBJ1-5	TRBV27	CASSPRTMQLGAQPQHF
TRBJ2-5	TRBV9	CASSPHVGGETQYF
TRBJ2-5	TRBV5-1	CASSETSGRSTGETQYF
TRBJ1-4	TRBV5-1	CASSAAATNEKLFF
TRBJ1-4	TRBV19	CASLDSATNEKLFF
TRBJ2-3	TRBV11-2	CASSSWGSTDTQYF
TRBJ2-3	TRBV18	CASSPHRDPGTTDTQYF
TRBJ1-2	TRBV10-1	CASRSTGTGFGYTF
TRBJ2-3	TRBV9	CASSVGPAGRDTQYF
TRBJ2-1	TRBV6-5	CASSYRASGRYNEQFF